The clone carrying this T cell receptor beta chain was observed a handful of times. Its antigen is unknown. Clones were sequenced by immunoSEQ multiplex PCR, and TCRdb holds only the in-frame ones, with some missing. This table holds approximately 22,000 clones, more than 70% found once. These data originate in a study of OX40 agonist ivuxolimab in advanced cancers. The study, taken as a whole, reports: People who partly responded at 0.1-3.0 mg/kg had some of the least clonal expansion seen.

The V gene's germline CDR1 is SGHVS and CDR2 FQNEAQ. V lost 3 bases and J lost 1, with 7 bases in between. The length of the CDR3 is 13 residues. This chain connects TRBV7-8 to TRBJ2-7; no firm D call. The sequence came from an adult with an advanced solid tumor such as melanoma, head and neck, liver or kidney cancer. The specimen was CD4+ or CD8+ T cells sorted from blood, collected in a trial of the OX40 agonist ivuxolimab. CDR3 nucleotides: TGTGCCAGCAGCTTTGGCTCTTCCTACGAGCAGTACTTC. This gives the protein CASSFGSSYEQYF.